In this sample, the clone carrying this TCR beta chain turned up many times. In patients aged 18 to 65, hyperthyroidism was newly diagnosed, with duration under 2 months. It was 8 to 10 ml of fresh peripheral blood that supplied the PBMCs. RNA transcripts yielded amplified TCR beta CDR3 regions. The HTBI primer set was used in a first-round RT-PCR of the TCR CDR3. TCRdb reprocessed the multiplex PCR reads with MiXCR, giving one entry per CDR3 protein. The table has roughly 96,000 distinct CDR3 sequences, around 50% seen once. This sample is part of a study of T cells in Graves' hyperthyroidism and ophthalmopathy. Trimming left V 5 bases short and J 8 bases short, with 12 bases between. The CDR3 is 13 amino acids. Looked up from germline, CDR1 is LGHDT and CDR2 is YNNKEL (reference sequence).

The rearrangement uses TRBV3-1 and TRBJ1-4, with TRBD1 as a possible D gene (5 bases). The sequence was obtained from a woman between 35 and 50 years old with Graves' hyperthyroidism. Material for sequencing was blood. CDR3 in amino acids: CASSGAVLEKLFF. CDR3 DNA: TGTGCCAGCAGCGGGGCCGTGCTGGAAAAACTGTTTTTT.